The 27 T cell receptor beta chains reported below all come from one sample, sequenced in a study of metastatic and nonmetastatic thyroid tumors. No patient received treatment before thyroid surgery. TCRdb used MiXCR to call clones anew from the PCR reads. The repertoire consists of approximately 20,000 clones, with roughly a fifth occurring once and the leading ten covering 15% to 20%. The specimen was tumor tissue. The receptor source for this set is a female donor with papillary thyroid cancer or a benign thyroid nodule (not recorded which). Some clones in this sample may be carry-over from other donors' samples.

This clone has only a few counts. The rearrangement links TRBV6-2 or TRBV6-3 to TRBJ1-2, with D unresolved. This CDR3 region has 13 residues. The V and J ends lost 11 bases and 8 bases respectively, with 21 bases between them. Germline CDR1 and CDR2: MNHEY and SVGEGT. The CDR3 nucleotides are TGTGCCGCACGACGCGACCGGGGTCAGGGCTACACCTTC. This encodes CAARRDRGQGYTF.

This clone was observed many times. The CDR3 bases are TGCAGTGCTAGTTGGTCGGCCACAGGAACCCAGTACTTC. It yields the protein CSASWSATGTQYF. V and J are TRBV20-1 and TRBJ2-5, with TRBD1 as a possible D gene (5 bases). The CDR3 runs to 13 residues. Germline values: CDR1 DFQATT, CDR2 SNEGSKA (reference sequence). The ends were cut back, 3 bases at V and 8 bases at J, with 16 bases in the middle.

The chain carries TRBV11-1 and TRBJ2-7, with 9 bases fitting TRBD1. Germline trimming cut 5 bases from V and 4 bases from J; bases unmatched to any gene: 12. This CDR3 comprises 16 residues. Per germline, CDR1 SGHAT and CDR2 FQDESV (reference sequence). The CDR3 is CASSPRGTGKPYEQYF. DNA of the CDR3: TGTGCCAGCAGCCCCAGGGGGACAGGGAAACCTTACGAGCAGTACTTC.

This clone was found many times. Other DNA sequences from this sample encode an identical CDR3 as well. CDR3 sequence reads: CSAMEETQYF. CDR3 bases: TGCAGTGCTATGGAAGAGACCCAGTACTTC. The chain combines TRBV20-1 with TRBJ2-5, with D unclear. The V gene lost 4 bases and the J gene lost 3 bases, with 3 bases spanning the gap. The germline gives CDR1 DFQATT, CDR2 SNEGSKA (reference sequence). CDR3 size: 10 residues.

By sample share, this clone is medium-sized. The chain is built from TRBV6-2 or TRBV6-3 and TRBJ2-1, with unresolved D. The CDR3 is made up of 12 amino acids. CDR1 is MNHEY and CDR2 is SVGEGT in the germline V gene. Trimming pared 3 bases from V and 5 bases from J, leaving 5 bases between. In DNA, the CDR3 is TGTGCCAGCAGTTATTGGAACAATGAGCAGTTCTTC. Amino acids: CASSYWNNEQFF.

By proportion, this clone is medium-sized. The gene calls are TRBV9 and TRBJ2-3; TRBD2 matches at 8 bases. This CDR3 is built from 16 residues. With 7 bases clipped from V and 1 base from J, the junction kept 11 bases outside the gene matches. Germline V gene lookup returns CDR1 SGDLS and CDR2 YYNGEE. This CDR3 reads CASGIPVTSGTDTQYF. The DNA of the CDR3 is TGTGCCAGCGGGATACCCGTGACTAGCGGCACAGATACGCAGTATTTT. The full variable domain, its missing parts supplied by reference TRBV9 and TRBJ2-3, is DSGVTQTPKHLITATGQRVTLRCSPRSGDLSVYWYQQSLDQGLQFLIQYYNGEERAKGNILERFSAQQFPDLHSELNLSSLELGDSALYFCASGIPVTSGTDTQYFGPGTRLTVL.

This chain joins TRBV13 and TRBJ2-3; 11 bases map to TRBD2. After removal of 4 bases from V and 0 bases from J, the junction contained 9 bases not matched to a gene. The length of the CDR3 is 18 residues. From germline, CDR1 is PRHDT and CDR2 FYEKMQ (reference sequence). The CDR3 spells CASSSSSGGPESTDTQYF. The CDR3 DNA sequence: TGTGCCAGCAGCTCTTCTAGCGGGGGGCCGGAAAGCACAGATACGCAGTATTTT.

This clone was seen ten or more times. This chain joins TRBV6-1 and TRBJ1-4; 7 bases are a match to TRBD1. Trimming at V came to 6 bases and at J to 2 bases, leaving 9 bases not matched to a gene. Germline CDR1 MNHNS, CDR2 SASEGT. The CDR3 contains 16 residues. The chain's CDR3 is CASRQGQLWTNEKLFF. The CDR3, as DNA: TGTGCCAGCAGACAGGGACAGCTATGGACTAATGAAAAACTGTTTTTT.

This clone was observed many times. Other DNA sequences in the same sample also yield this CDR3. The rearrangement links TRBV4-1 to TRBJ2-1, with TRBD2 matching over 11 bases. Per germline, CDR1 MGHRA and CDR2 YSYEKL. Trimming took 1 base from V and 5 from J; bases not matched to a gene: 13. This CDR3 spans 19 amino acids. The CDR3 protein is CASSQVAILAGVGHNEQFF. Here the CDR3 DNA reads TGCGCCAGCAGCCAAGTTGCGATACTAGCGGGAGTAGGCCACAATGAGCAGTTCTTC.

In regard to this clone: One junction end does not reproduce the germline sequence, and a read error may be involved. This chain uses TRBV27 with TRBJ2-7; TRBD1 is a possible D gene (7 bases). Germline V gene lookup returns CDR1 MNHEY and CDR2 SMNVEV (reference sequence). CDR3 size: 17 residues. CDR3 amino acids: CASSPKRDSLMDYDQYF. The CDR3 bases are TGTGCCAGCAGTCCCAAACGGGACAGCTTAATGGACTACGACCAGTACTTC.

This clone appeared a few times. Relative to the germline gene, one junction end is altered; a read error may explain this. J is TRBJ2-7 and V is TRBV28, with D uncertain. Germline V gene data show CDR1 as MDHEN and CDR2 as SYDVKM. The CDR3 consists of 14 residues. CDR3 in DNA: TGTGCCAGCAGTTTTTTCGGCATCTCCTACGAGCAGTGCTTC. Its translation is CASSFFGISYEQCF.

This clone was counted many times. The chain employs TRBV4-2 and TRBJ1-5, with 7 nucleotides matching TRBD1. The junction had 3 bases not matched to a gene; V was cut back by 0 bases and J by 4 bases. The V gene's germline CDR1 is LGHNA and CDR2 YNFKEQ. The CDR3 contains 15 residues. This CDR3 reads CASSQDLTGNQPQHF. The CDR3 nucleotides are TGTGCCAGCAGCCAAGACTTGACAGGGAATCAGCCCCAGCATTTT.

The sample holds a few counts of this clone. The chain links TRBV27 to TRBJ2-2, with D possibly TRBD2 on 6 matching bases. Trimming cost V 6 bases and J 4 bases, with 15 bases left between them. Germline V lookup: CDR1 MNHEY, CDR2 SMNVEV (reference sequence). This CDR3 spans 15 amino acids. This chain's CDR3 is CASSPRGLSTGELFF. DNA for the CDR3: TGTGCCAGCAGCCCTCGGGGGTTAAGCACCGGGGAGCTGTTTTTT.

This clone was detected ten times or more. A much larger clonotype is one base distant, so this may be a read error. The J gene is TRBJ2-5, the V gene TRBV15; D uncertain. V gave up 5 bases and J gave up 7 bases, with 17 bases separating them. Per the germline V gene, CDR1 is LNHNV and CDR2 is YYDKDF (reference sequence). The CDR3 length is 14 residues. The CDR3 is CATSPRHLTGTQYF. Written as DNA, the CDR3 is TGTGCCACCAGCCCCCGACACCTCACTGGGACCCAGTACTTC.

Within the sample, this clone is medium-sized. V usage is TRBV19 and J usage is TRBJ2-7; D is uncertain. V was shortened by 1 base and J by 3 bases, with 7 bases between the two germline ends. Per the germline V gene, CDR1 is LNHDA and CDR2 is SQIVND (reference sequence). The CDR3 runs to 13 residues. CDR3 protein: CASSIGDGYEQYF. The CDR3 region has the DNA TGTGCCAGTAGTATAGGAGACGGCTACGAGCAGTACTTC.

This clone was recorded at least ten times. CDR3 amino acids: CASTTSVLSFQYF. CDR3 nucleotide sequence: TGTGCCAGCACAACTAGTGTTCTGTCTTTTCAGTACTTC. V and J are TRBV6-2 or TRBV6-3 and TRBJ2-5; tentatively, D is TRBD2 (5 bases). Trimming pared 7 bases from V and 11 bases from J, leaving 20 bases between. Germline lookup yields CDR1 MNHEY and CDR2 SVGEGT. This CDR3 is built from 13 residues.

This clone was seen ten or more times. The V and J genes are TRBV30 and TRBJ1-1; 7 bases fit TRBD1. The CDR3 spans 13 residues. CDR1 and CDR2 (germline): GTSNPN, SVGIG (reference sequence). With V trimmed by 4 bases and J by 4 bases, 6 bases remained unmatched. CDR3 residues: CAWIRAGGTEAFF. The DNA of the CDR3 is TGTGCCTGGATTAGGGCAGGGGGCACTGAAGCTTTCTTT.

This clone came up a few times. A much larger clone sits a single nucleotide away, making a read error possible. The chain combines TRBV7-9 with TRBJ1-1, with D tentatively TRBD1 (6 bases). Germline V lookup: CDR1 SEHNR, CDR2 FQNEAQ (reference sequence). This CDR3 has 11 amino acids. Between the trimmed V and J ends, which lost 8 bases and 4 bases, there was a span of 8 bases. CDR3 protein: CASGGGTEAFF. The CDR3 DNA reads as TGTGCCAGCGGGGGCGGCACTGAAGCTTTCTTT.

Many counts were recorded for this clone. The chain recombines TRBV28 with TRBJ1-2; TRBD1 might be the D (5 bases). The germline V gene encodes CDR1 MDHEN and CDR2 SYDVKM. V lost 8 bases and J lost 4, with 14 bases in between. The CDR3 extends over 13 amino acids. The CDR3 DNA reads as TGTGCCAGCGGGCTAGGGCAGGGCTATGGCTACACCTTC. As protein: CASGLGQGYGYTF.

This clone was counted many times. The V gene is TRBV24-1, the J gene TRBJ1-1, with 8 bases aligning to TRBD1. Per germline, CDR1 KGHDR and CDR2 SFDVKD. The CDR3 runs 15 residues. Germline trimming cut 10 bases from V and 1 base from J; bases unmatched to any gene: 10. CDR3 sequence: CATRDTGTGNTEAFF. The CDR3 bases are TGTGCCACGAGAGACACCGGGACAGGGAACACTGAAGCTTTCTTT.

In its sample, this clone was seen many times. This chain connects TRBV14 to TRBJ1-6; 9 nucleotides line up with TRBD1. CDR1 and CDR2 (germline): SGHDN, FVKESK. There are 14 residues in the CDR3. Trimming took 4 bases from V and 8 from J; bases not matched to a gene: 3. The CDR3 DNA reads TGTGCCAGCAGCCGGACAGGGGCGTATTCACCCCTCCACTTT. Protein product: CASSRTGAYSPLHF.

This clone was seen repeatedly, ten times or more. The V call is TRBV11-2, the J call TRBJ2-1, with a tentative D call TRBD2 (6 bases). The V gene lost 5 bases and the J gene lost 3 bases, with 17 bases spanning the gap. This CDR3 comprises 16 residues. Germline V gene lookup returns CDR1 SGHAT and CDR2 FQNNGV. The CDR3 region is CASSVVSGTHYNEQFF. As DNA, the CDR3 is TGTGCCAGCAGCGTGGTATCCGGGACTCACTACAATGAGCAGTTCTTC.

This clone was detected many times. The chain is built from TRBV9 and TRBJ2-2; tentative D call: TRBD1 (8 bases). The CDR3 is made up of 17 amino acids. From germline, CDR1 is SGDLS and CDR2 YYNGEE. Trimming removed 4 bases at V and 0 bases at J, with 16 bases between. The CDR3 sequence: CASSFREDRANTGELFF. DNA of the CDR3: TGTGCCAGCAGCTTTCGGGAGGACAGGGCGAACACCGGGGAGCTGTTTTTT. Looking up the rest from reference TRBV9 and TRBJ2-2 gives the full variable domain: DSGVTQTPKHLITATGQRVTLRCSPRSGDLSVYWYQQSLDQGLQFLIQYYNGEERAKGNILERFSAQQFPDLHSELNLSSLELGDSALYFCASSFREDRANTGELFFGEGSRLTVL.

At least ten counts were recorded for this clone. The chain recombines TRBV27 with TRBJ1-2, with a tentative D call TRBD1 (6 bases). CDR1 and CDR2 from the germline V gene are MNHEY and SMNVEV (reference sequence). The CDR3 is 16 residues long. Trimming shortened V by 5 bases and J by 10 bases, and 26 bases separated the two germline ends. CDR3 sequence: CASSLTYRAGSNDYTF. CDR3 DNA sequence: TGTGCCAGCAGTCTAACTTACAGGGCGGGGAGTAATGACTACACCTTC.

This clone was counted at least ten times. This chain links TRBV5-1 with TRBJ2-3; perhaps D is TRBD1 or TRBD2 (5 bases each). The CDR3 is 16 amino acids. V shed 2 bases and J shed 1 base, with 14 bases lying between them. Looked up from germline, CDR1 is SGHRS and CDR2 is YFSETQ. The CDR3 sequence: CASSLNQPGRTDTQYF. The CDR3, as DNA: TGCGCCAGCAGCTTAAACCAGCCGGGGCGCACAGATACGCAGTATTTT.

This clone is labeled as medium-sized (0.01 to 0.1%). The gene calls are TRBV11-3 and TRBJ2-1, with D perhaps TRBD1 or TRBD2 (5 bases each). This CDR3 is built from 14 residues. V dropped 3 bases and J dropped 4 bases, with 10 bases sitting between them. Germline CDR1 reads SGHNT; CDR2 reads YENEEA. Here the CDR3 reads CASSFGAAYNEQFF. The DNA of the CDR3 is TGTGCCAGCAGCTTCGGGGCTGCATACAATGAGCAGTTCTTC.

This clone was counted at least ten times. The chain recombines TRBV5-4 with TRBJ1-2; 9 nucleotides match TRBD1. The CDR3 consists of 13 residues. Germline V gene sequence: CDR1 SGHNT, CDR2 YYREEE (reference sequence). After removal of 4 bases from V and 10 bases from J, the junction contained 8 bases not matched to a gene. For the CDR3, the DNA is TGTGCCAGCAGCGTGGGACAGGGTGACGACTACACCTTC. This translates into CASSVGQGDDYTF.